This TCR beta chain was identified during a study of OX40 agonist ivuxolimab in advanced cancers. Study in general: An agonistic human IgG2 monoclonal antibody against OX40 (CD134) was given.

As regards this clone: Its target is not known.

Exclusion applied to patients with autoimmune disease history or systemic immunosuppression. At baseline, cycle 4 day 1, and cycle 7 day 1, blood was sampled. CDR3 size: 16 residues. Trimming removed 4 bases from V and 5 bases from J; junction bases left unmatched: 9. Per the germline V gene, CDR1 is SGHRS and CDR2 is YFSETQ. Using immunoSEQ multiplex PCR, the repertoire was profiled, and TCRdb retains in-frame clones only, with some absent. Of about 100,000 clones listed, about 84% are singletons. Overall study findings and caveats: Both CD4+ and CD8+ T cell populations in blood had undergone clonal expansion by week 6 at 0.1 to 3.0 mg/kg.

This chain joins TRBV5-1 and TRBJ1-1; the match to TRBD1 covers 12 bases. The starting material was CD4+ or CD8+ T cells sorted from blood, obtained in a trial of the OX40 agonist ivuxolimab. The receptor's source is an adult with an advanced solid tumor such as melanoma, head and neck, liver or kidney cancer. CDR3: CASSKGTGGRGTEAFF. The DNA of the CDR3 is TGCGCCAGCAGCAAAGGGACAGGGGGCAGGGGGACTGAAGCTTTCTTT.